The T cell receptor (beta chain) under discussion was sequenced for a study of T cell responses to AZD1222 COVID-19 vaccine. Study-wide points: At baseline, just 5 or 6 AZD1222 recipients tested seropositive.

This table comes from immunoSEQ multiplex PCR, and its TCRdb copy is limited to in-frame clones, with some not included. Among about 100,000 clones listed, around 87% were seen once. Germline lookup yields CDR1 KGHSH and CDR2 LQKENI. V was cut by 3 bases and J by 0 bases, with 7 bases left in between. This CDR3 is built from 14 residues. As for this clone: As yet, its antigen is unknown.

This chain uses TRBV18 with TRBJ2-3; tentatively, D is TRBD2 (5 bases). This TCR came from an adult in good health. The sequenced sample was peripheral blood, obtained on day 0 of MenACWY control vaccination. The CDR3 protein is CASSPSGSTDTQYF. CDR3 bases: TGTGCCAGCTCACCCAGCGGTAGCACAGATACGCAGTATTTT.